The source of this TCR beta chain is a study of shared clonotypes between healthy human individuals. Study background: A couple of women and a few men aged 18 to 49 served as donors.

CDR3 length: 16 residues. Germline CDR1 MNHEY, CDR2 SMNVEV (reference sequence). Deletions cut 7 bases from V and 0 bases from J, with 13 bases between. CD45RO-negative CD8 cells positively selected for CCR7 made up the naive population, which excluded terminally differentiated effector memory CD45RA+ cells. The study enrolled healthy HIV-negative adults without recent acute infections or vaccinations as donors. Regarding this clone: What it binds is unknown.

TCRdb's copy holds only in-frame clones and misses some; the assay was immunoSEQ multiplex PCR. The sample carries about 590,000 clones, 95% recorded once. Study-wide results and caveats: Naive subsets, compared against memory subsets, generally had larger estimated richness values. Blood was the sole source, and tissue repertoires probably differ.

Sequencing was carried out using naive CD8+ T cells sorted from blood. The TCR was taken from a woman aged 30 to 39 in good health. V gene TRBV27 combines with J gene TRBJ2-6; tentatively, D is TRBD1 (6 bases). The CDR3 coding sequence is TGTGCCAGCAAAAACAGGGACCCCTCTGGGGCCAACGTCCTGACTTTC. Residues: CASKNRDPSGANVLTF.